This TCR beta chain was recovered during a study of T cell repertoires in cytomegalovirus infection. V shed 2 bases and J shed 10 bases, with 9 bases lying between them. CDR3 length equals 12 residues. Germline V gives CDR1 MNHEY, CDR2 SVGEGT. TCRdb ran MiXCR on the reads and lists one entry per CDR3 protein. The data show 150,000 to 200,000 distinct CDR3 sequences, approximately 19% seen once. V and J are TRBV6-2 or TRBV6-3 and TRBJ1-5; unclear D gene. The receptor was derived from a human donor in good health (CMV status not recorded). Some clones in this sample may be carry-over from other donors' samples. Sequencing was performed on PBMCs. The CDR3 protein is CASSYPRKPQHF. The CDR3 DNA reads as TGTGCCAGCAGTTACCCCCGAAAACCCCAGCATTTT.